What follows describes a single T cell receptor (beta chain). Receiving focal radiation plus CTLA-4 blockade with ipilimumab were patients who had chemo-refractory metastatic non-small-cell lung cancer. Trimming left V 3 bases short and J 3 bases short, with 17 bases between. Germline values: CDR1 ENHRY, CDR2 SYGVKD. This CDR3 is 16 amino acids long. This record comes from a study of radiotherapy plus CTLA-4 blockade in lung cancer. Method: immunoSEQ multiplex PCR; TCRdb's copy keeps in-frame clones and lacks some. The sample yields over 100,000 clones, roughly 86% seen once. This chain joins TRBV10-3 and TRBJ2-5; D perhaps matches TRBD1 (6 bases). The TCR originated in a human donor with non-small cell lung cancer that progressed on radiotherapy plus ipilimumab. Some clones in this sample may be carry-over from other donors' samples. The input for sequencing was peripheral blood, taken from a patient treated with radiotherapy plus ipilimumab. CDR3 DNA sequence: TGTGCCATCAGTGAAGGGAAACAGGGAGTAGAAGAGACCCAGTACTTC. Its protein product is CAISEGKQGVEETQYF.